The 9 T cell receptor beta chains below come from one sample, sequenced in a study of cytomegalovirus exposure and HLA in healthy donors. Researchers ran the PCR with 60 Vbeta and 13 Jbeta primers. Here immunoSEQ multiplex PCR was the method, and the copy in TCRdb shows in-frame clones only, minus some. The sample shows about 190,000 clones, more than 65% of them seen only once. Sequenced sample: PBMCs. Receptors were obtained from a woman aged 25-40 years in good health and CMV-seropositive.

The chain couples TRBV28 to TRBJ1-1; D unresolved. CDR1 MDHEN and CDR2 SYDVKM come from the germline V gene. The CDR3 loop spans 16 amino acids. V was pared by 6 bases and J by 3 bases, with 20 bases between. CDR3 loop: CASSLDPRVGYTEAFF. For the CDR3, the DNA is TGTGCCAGCAGCTTGGACCCGAGGGTTGGGTACACTGAAGCTTTCTTT.

CDR3 nucleotide sequence: TGTGCCACCAGCCCCAGGGGGAACACTGAAGCTTTCTTT. Translated, it gives CATSPRGNTEAFF. The chain links TRBV15 to TRBJ1-1; possibly TRBD1 for D (6 bases). V lost 5 bases, J lost 1 base, and 8 bases lay in between. CDR1 LNHNV and CDR2 YYDKDF come from the germline V gene (reference sequence). The CDR3 is made up of 13 amino acids. Variable domain in full (rest from reference TRBV15 and TRBJ1-1): DAMVIQNPRYQVTQFGKPVTLSCSQTLNHNVMYWYQQKSSQAPKLLFHYYDKDFNNEADTPDNFQSRRPNTSFCFLDIRSPGLGDTAMYLCATSPRGNTEAFFGQGTRLTVV.

The gene calls are TRBV5-1 and TRBJ2-2; 7 nucleotides agree with TRBD1. From germline, CDR1 is SGHRS and CDR2 YFSETQ. The CDR3 consists of 15 residues. The junction had 7 bases not matched to a gene; V was cut back by 3 bases and J by 5 bases. The CDR3 DNA is TGCGCCAGCAGCTACTACAGGGGCGGGACCGGGGAGCTGTTTTTT. Encoded protein: CASSYYRGGTGELFF.

The J gene is TRBJ1-1, the V gene TRBV6-1; 11 bases are a match to TRBD1. Germline V gene lookup returns CDR1 MNHNS and CDR2 SASEGT. J lost 5 bases, V lost 7 bases, and 6 bases had no gene match. The CDR3 has 14 residues. CDR3 residues: CASIQDRGRTEAFF. CDR3 DNA: TGTGCCAGCATCCAGGACAGGGGGCGAACTGAAGCTTTCTTT.

The CDR3 bases are TGTGCCAGTAGTACGGGGACTCTTGGCACAGATACGCAGTATTTT. It is translated as CASSTGTLGTDTQYF. This chain connects TRBV19 to TRBJ2-3; possible D gene TRBD2, 6 bases. The CDR3 sequence is 15 residues long. Germline CDR1 and CDR2: LNHDA and SQIVND (reference sequence). V lost 4 bases and J 1 base, leaving 12 bases between the germline ends. Full variable domain (missing parts from reference TRBV19 and TRBJ2-3): DGGITQSPKYLFRKEGQNVTLSCEQNLNHDAMYWYRQDPGQGLRLIYYSQIVNDFQKGDIAEGYSVSREKKESFPLTVTSAQKNPTAFYLCASSTGTLGTDTQYFGPGTRLTVL.

The chain uses TRBV11-2 and TRBJ1-2; D may be TRBD1 (5 bases). Trimming took 5 bases from V and 2 from J, leaving 15 bases between them. CDR3 size: 15 residues. CDR1 and CDR2 from the germline V gene are SGHAT and FQNNGV. The CDR3 region is CASSASDSLNYGYTF. The CDR3 nucleotides read TGTGCCAGCAGCGCGAGTGACAGCCTAAACTATGGCTACACCTTC.

CDR3 bases: TGTGCCAGCAGTTTTGAGCTTCCTGGGGCCAACGTCCTGACTTTC. It is translated as CASSFELPGANVLTF. The V gene is TRBV28, the J gene TRBJ2-6; no clear D gene. Germline CDR1 MDHEN, CDR2 SYDVKM. Trimming left V 3 bases short and J 2 bases short, with 8 bases between. The CDR3 consists of 15 residues.

The chain uses TRBV2 and TRBJ2-6; TRBD1 agrees at 9 bases. Germline loops: CDR1 SNHLY, CDR2 FYNNEI. The junction had 3 bases not matched to a gene; V was cut back by 7 bases and J by 2 bases. The CDR3 contains 15 residues. For the CDR3, the DNA is TGTGCCAGCATACGACAGGGGGCTGGGGCCAACGTCCTGACTTTC. Translating it yields CASIRQGAGANVLTF.

The genes are TRBV6-5 and TRBJ2-7, with 8 bases lining up with TRBD2. Trimming removed 10 bases from V and 2 bases from J; junction bases left unmatched: 7. CDR3 length equals 13 residues. Germline loops: CDR1 MNHEY, CDR2 SVGAGI. The CDR3 loop is CATQAGGAYEQYF. CDR3 sequence (DNA): TGTGCCACCCAGGCGGGGGGTGCCTACGAGCAGTACTTC.